This entry concerns a single T cell receptor beta chain. These data come from a study of technical replicates of blood from a handful of donors. Produced via immunoSEQ multiplex PCR; TCRdb's table is partial and in-frame only. In the table there are 75,000 to 95,000 clones, roughly 94% of which are singletons. V lost 6 bases to trimming and J lost 3 bases, with 17 bases between them. Per the germline V gene, CDR1 is LNHDA and CDR2 is SQIVND (reference sequence). The CDR3 loop spans 15 amino acids. This sequence was found in a human donor in good health. The source material was T cells isolated from PBMCs. This chain joins TRBV19 and TRBJ1-1; D might be TRBD1 (6 bases). The CDR3 region is CASSNILGGDTEAFF. For the CDR3, the DNA is TGTGCCAGTAGCAATATCCTAGGGGGGGACACTGAAGCTTTCTTT.